This T cell receptor (beta chain) appears in the sequencing data of a study of control samples from healthy donors and cancer patients. Trimming stripped 0 bases from V and 0 bases from J, with 9 bases between. The germline CDR1 and CDR2 sequences are SQVTM and ANQGSEA. This CDR3 is built from 15 residues. Clones were read by immunoSEQ multiplex PCR, and TCRdb kept only the in-frame ones, dropping some. The data hold 150,000 to 200,000 clones, with about 90% observed a single time. The receptor's source is a man aged 18 to 35 in good health. The J gene is TRBJ2-1, the V gene TRBV29-1; no reliable D call. The sequenced material came from blood. This CDR3 is CSVEEAVSSYNEQFF. CDR3 coding DNA: TGCAGCGTTGAAGAGGCGGTGAGCTCCTACAATGAGCAGTTCTTC.